This TCR beta chain was captured by sequencing in a study of somatic mutations in cytotoxic T cells in rheumatoid arthritis. Findings and caveats of the study: Exceedance of 20% of CD8+ cells by the largest CD8+ clone occurred in about an eighth of the roughly 60 patients.

This clone has only a few counts. Its antigen is unidentified. Germline CDR1 SNHLY, CDR2 FYNNEI. The CDR3 length is 18 residues. V lost 7 bases, J lost 0 bases, and 19 bases lay in between. The data were produced by immunoSEQ multiplex PCR, yet TCRdb's version contains in-frame clones alone and is incomplete. The sample lists about 15,000 clones; around 70% were seen once. The rearrangement links TRBV2 to TRBJ1-6; maybe TRBD1 (6 bases). This clonotype was sampled from an adult with rheumatoid arthritis. The sample taken for sequencing was CD8+ T cells sorted from blood. The CDR3 sequence is CASTEGGLSSSYNSPLHF. The CDR3 DNA is TGTGCCAGCACCGAGGGGGGATTGTCAAGCTCCTATAATTCACCCCTCCACTTT.